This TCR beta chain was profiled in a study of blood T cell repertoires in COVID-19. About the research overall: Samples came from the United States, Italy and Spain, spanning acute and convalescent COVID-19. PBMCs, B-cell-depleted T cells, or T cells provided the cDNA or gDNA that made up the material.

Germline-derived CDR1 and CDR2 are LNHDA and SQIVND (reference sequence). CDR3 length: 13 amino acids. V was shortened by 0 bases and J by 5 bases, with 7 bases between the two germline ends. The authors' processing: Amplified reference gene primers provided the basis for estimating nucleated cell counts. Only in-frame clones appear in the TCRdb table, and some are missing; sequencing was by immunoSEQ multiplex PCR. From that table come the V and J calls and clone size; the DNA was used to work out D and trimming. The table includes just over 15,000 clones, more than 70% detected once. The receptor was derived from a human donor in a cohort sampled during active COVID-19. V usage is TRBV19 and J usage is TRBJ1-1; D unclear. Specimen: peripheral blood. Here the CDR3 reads CASSIDLLTEAFF. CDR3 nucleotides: TGTGCCAGTAGTATAGATCTCCTGACTGAAGCTTTCTTT.